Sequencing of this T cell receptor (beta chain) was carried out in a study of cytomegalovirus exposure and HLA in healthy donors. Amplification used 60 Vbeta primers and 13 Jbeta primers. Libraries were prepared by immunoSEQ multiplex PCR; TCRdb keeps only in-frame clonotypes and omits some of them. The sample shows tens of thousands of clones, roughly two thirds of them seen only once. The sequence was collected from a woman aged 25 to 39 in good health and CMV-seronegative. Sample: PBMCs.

This CDR3 is CAWSVLDSSTDTQYF. CDR3 nucleotide sequence: TGTGCCTGGAGTGTACTTGATAGTAGCACAGATACGCAGTATTTT. The chain combines TRBV30 with TRBJ2-3; D ambiguous. Germline V lookup: CDR1 GTSNPN, CDR2 SVGIG (reference sequence). This CDR3 is built from 15 residues. The ends were cut back, 0 bases at V and 0 bases at J, with 10 bases in the middle.